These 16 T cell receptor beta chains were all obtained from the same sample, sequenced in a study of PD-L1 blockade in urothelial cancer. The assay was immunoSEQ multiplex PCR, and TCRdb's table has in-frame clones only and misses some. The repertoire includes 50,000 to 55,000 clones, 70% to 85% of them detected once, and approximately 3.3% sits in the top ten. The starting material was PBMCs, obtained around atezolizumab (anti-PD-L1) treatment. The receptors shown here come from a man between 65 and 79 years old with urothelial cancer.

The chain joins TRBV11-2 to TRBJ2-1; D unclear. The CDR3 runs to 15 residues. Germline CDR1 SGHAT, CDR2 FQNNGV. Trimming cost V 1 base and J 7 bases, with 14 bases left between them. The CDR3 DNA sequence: TGTGCCAGCAGCTTAGGGTTCCACAGCAAAAATGAGCAGTTCTTC. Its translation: CASSLGFHSKNEQFF.

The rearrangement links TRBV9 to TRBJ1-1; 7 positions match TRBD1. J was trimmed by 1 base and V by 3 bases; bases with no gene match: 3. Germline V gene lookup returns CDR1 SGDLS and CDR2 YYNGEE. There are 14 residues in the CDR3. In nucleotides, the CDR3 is TGTGCCAGCAGCGCCGGGACAGCGAACACTGAAGCTTTCTTT. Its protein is CASSAGTANTEAFF.

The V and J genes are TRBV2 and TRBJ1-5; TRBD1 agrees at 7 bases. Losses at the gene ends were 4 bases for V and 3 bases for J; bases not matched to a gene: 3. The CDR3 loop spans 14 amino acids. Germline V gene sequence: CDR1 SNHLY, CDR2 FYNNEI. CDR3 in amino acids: CASSGDSLNQPQHF. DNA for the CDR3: TGTGCCAGCAGTGGGGACAGCCTCAATCAGCCCCAGCATTTT.

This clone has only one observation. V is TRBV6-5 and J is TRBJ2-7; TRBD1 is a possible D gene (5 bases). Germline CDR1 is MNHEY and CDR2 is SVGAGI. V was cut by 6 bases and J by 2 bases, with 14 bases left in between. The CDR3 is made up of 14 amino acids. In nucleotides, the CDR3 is TGTGCCAGCAGCTCACTTCAGGGCCCCTACGAGCAGTACTTC. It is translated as CASSSLQGPYEQYF.

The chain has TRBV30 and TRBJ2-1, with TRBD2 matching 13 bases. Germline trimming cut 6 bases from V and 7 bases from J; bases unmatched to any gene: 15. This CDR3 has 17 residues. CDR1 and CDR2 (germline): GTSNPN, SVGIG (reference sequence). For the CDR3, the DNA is TGTGCCTGTAGACGGGGACTAGCGGGGAGCTCAAGAAATGAGCAGTTCTTC. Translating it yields CACRRGLAGSSRNEQFF. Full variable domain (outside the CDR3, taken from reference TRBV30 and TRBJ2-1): SQTIHQWPATLVQPVGSPLSLECTVEGTSNPNLYWYRQAAGRGLQLLFYSVGIGQISSEVPQNLSASRPQDRQFILSSKKLLLSDSGFYLCACRRGLAGSSRNEQFFGPGTRLTVL.

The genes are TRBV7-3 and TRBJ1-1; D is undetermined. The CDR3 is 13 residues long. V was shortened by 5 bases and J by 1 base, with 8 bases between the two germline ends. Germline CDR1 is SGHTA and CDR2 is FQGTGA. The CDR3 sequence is CASSREENTEAFF. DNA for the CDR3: TGTGCCAGCAGCCGGGAGGAGAACACTGAAGCTTTCTTT.

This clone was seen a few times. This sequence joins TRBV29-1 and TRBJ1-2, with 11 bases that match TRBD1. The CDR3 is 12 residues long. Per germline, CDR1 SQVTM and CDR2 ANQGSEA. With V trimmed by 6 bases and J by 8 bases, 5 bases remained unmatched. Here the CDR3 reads CSVERTGGGYTF. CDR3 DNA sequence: TGCAGCGTCGAGCGGACAGGGGGCGGCTACACCTTC.

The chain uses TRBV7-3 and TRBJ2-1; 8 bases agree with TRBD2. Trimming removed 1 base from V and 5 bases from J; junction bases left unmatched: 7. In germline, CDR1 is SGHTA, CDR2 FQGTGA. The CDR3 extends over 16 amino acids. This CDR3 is CASSLNSWRGDNEQFF. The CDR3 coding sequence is TGTGCCAGCAGCTTAAATTCATGGCGGGGGGACAATGAGCAGTTCTTC.

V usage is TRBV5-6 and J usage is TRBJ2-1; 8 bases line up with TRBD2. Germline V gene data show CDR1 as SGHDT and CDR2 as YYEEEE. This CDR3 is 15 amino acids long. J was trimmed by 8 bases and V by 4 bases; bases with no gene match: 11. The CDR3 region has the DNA TGTGCCAGCAGCACCTTTACCGGGACTAGTGATGAGCAGTTCTTC. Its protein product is CASSTFTGTSDEQFF.

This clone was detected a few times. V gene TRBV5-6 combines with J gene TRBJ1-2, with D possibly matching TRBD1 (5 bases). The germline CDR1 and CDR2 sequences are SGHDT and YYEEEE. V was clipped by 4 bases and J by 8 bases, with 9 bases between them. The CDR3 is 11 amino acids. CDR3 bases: TGTGCCAGCAGCGACAGATCCGGCTACACCTTC. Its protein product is CASSDRSGYTF.

The CDR3 DNA is TGCGCCAGCAGGGCGGAGAGTCTAGAGACCCAGTACTTC. Its protein product is CASRAESLETQYF. The chain has TRBV5-1 and TRBJ2-5; D is unresolved. The germline gives CDR1 SGHRS, CDR2 YFSETQ. The germline V and J ends were trimmed by 5 bases and 4 bases, with 12 bases remaining between them. The CDR3 covers 13 residues. Complete variable domain (other parts from reference TRBV5-1 and TRBJ2-5): KAGVTQTPRYLIKTRGQQVTLSCSPISGHRSVSWYQQTPGQGLQFLFEYFSETQRNKGNFPGRFSGRQFSNSRSEMNVSTLELGDSALYLCASRAESLETQYFGPGTRLLVL.

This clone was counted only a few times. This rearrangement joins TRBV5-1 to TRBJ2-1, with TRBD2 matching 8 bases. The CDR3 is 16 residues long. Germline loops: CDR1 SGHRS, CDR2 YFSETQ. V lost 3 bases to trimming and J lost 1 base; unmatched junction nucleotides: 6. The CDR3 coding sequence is TGCGCCAGCAGCTCAAGGGGGACTAGTTCCTACAATGAGCAGTTCTTC. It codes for CASSSRGTSSYNEQFF.

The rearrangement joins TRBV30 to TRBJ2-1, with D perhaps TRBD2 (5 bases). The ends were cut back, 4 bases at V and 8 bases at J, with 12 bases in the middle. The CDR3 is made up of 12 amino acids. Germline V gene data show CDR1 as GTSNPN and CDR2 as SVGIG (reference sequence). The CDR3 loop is CAWTPWGDEQFF. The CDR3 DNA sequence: TGTGCCTGGACCCCCTGGGGAGATGAGCAGTTCTTC. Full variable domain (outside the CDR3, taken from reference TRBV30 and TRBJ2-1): SQTIHQWPATLVQPVGSPLSLECTVEGTSNPNLYWYRQAAGRGLQLLFYSVGIGQISSEVPQNLSASRPQDRQFILSSKKLLLSDSGFYLCAWTPWGDEQFFGPGTRLTVL.

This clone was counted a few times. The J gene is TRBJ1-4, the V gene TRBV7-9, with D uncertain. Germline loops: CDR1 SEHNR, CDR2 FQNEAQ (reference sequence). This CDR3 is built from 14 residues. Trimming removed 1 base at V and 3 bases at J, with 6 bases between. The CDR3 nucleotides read TGTGCCAGCAGCTTAGGACTGGCTAATGAAAAACTGTTTTTT. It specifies CASSLGLANEKLFF.

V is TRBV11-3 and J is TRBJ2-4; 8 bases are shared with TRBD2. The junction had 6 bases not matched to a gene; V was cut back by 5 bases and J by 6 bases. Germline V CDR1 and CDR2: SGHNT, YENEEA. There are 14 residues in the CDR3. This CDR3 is CASSPLAGSNIQYF. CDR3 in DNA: TGTGCCAGCAGCCCATTAGCGGGATCAAACATTCAGTACTTC.

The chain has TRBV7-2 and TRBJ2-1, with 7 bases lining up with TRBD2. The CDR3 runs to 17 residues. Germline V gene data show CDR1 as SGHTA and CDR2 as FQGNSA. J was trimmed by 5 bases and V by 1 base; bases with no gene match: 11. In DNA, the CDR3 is TGTGCCAGCAGCTTAGTATCAGGCGGGAGCCGAAACAATGAGCAGTTCTTC. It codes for CASSLVSGGSRNNEQFF.